The sequence of this TCR beta chain was determined in a study of blood T cell repertoires in COVID-19. Data came from immunoSEQ multiplex PCR; TCRdb stores just in-frame clones and leaves some out. The table lists under 110,000 clones, less than 85% of them singletons. J lost 1 base, V lost 5 bases, and 6 bases had no gene match. The CDR3 runs to 16 residues. Germline V gene sequence: CDR1 SGHVS, CDR2 FNYEAQ. V gene TRBV7-6 combines with J gene TRBJ2-7, with 12 nucleotides matching TRBD1. Sample: peripheral blood. The TCR comes from a woman in her 70s with active or convalescent COVID-19. In nucleotides, the CDR3 is TGTGCCAGCAGCCAAGGGACAGGGGGCCAATCCTACGAGCAGTACTTC. Translation gives CASSQGTGGQSYEQYF.